One T cell receptor beta chain is described in this entry. Its antigen is still unknown. Data came from immunoSEQ multiplex PCR; TCRdb stores just in-frame clones and leaves some out. The sample records some 76,000 clones, around 87% being singletons. This specimen belongs to a study of graft-versus-host responses after intestinal transplantation. For the study at large: Anti-thymocyte globulin served as induction for all recipients, who then took tacrolimus and steroids for about three years. Study-wide results and limits: Patients who carried graft-donor T cell macrochimerism also had high graft-versus-host to host-versus-graft clonal ratios in their allografts.

Germline-derived CDR1 and CDR2 are MNHEY and SMNVEV (reference sequence). The CDR3 sequence is 12 residues long. V lost 9 bases to trimming and J lost 6 bases; unmatched junction nucleotides: 6. The V gene is TRBV27, the J gene TRBJ2-7; 9 bases line up with TRBD1. The clonotype comes from a human donor who was the organ donor for an intestinal transplant. The specimen comprised unstimulated CD8+ T cells sorted from spleen or lymph node cells, sampled before transplant. CDR3 bases: TGTGCCAGTGCTACAGGGGGCAGCGAGCAGTACTTC. It codes for CASATGGSEQYF.